The next 22 T cell receptor beta chains were all read from a single sample in a study of identical twins. One entry per CDR3 protein results from TCRdb running MiXCR on the 5' RACE reads. Of a few hundred thousand distinct CDR3 sequences listed, roughly 9.8% are singletons. This same sample was also part of a study on yellow fever vaccine responses in identical twins.

Material: CD8+ T cells sorted from blood. The receptors were sampled from a woman aged 18-30 years in good health.

J is TRBJ2-1 and V is TRBV30, with TRBD1 identical over 9 bases. The V gene's germline CDR1 is GTSNPN and CDR2 SVGIG (reference sequence). CDR3 length: 14 amino acids. V lost 2 bases to trimming and J lost 5 bases; unmatched junction nucleotides: 4. The CDR3 here is CAWSPGQGHNEQFF. Here the CDR3 DNA reads TGTGCCTGGAGTCCGGGACAGGGTCACAATGAGCAGTTCTTC.

This clonotype appeared a few times. This sequence joins TRBV15 and TRBJ2-3; a possible D gene is TRBD2 (5 bases). Germline values: CDR1 LNHNV, CDR2 YYDKDF (reference sequence). With 2 bases removed from V and 2 bases from J, the gap between germline ends came to 8 bases. The CDR3 length is 14 residues. The CDR3 bases are TGTGCCACCAGCAGATCCGGGAACACAGATACGCAGTATTTT. It yields the protein CATSRSGNTDTQYF.

The sample holds many counts of this clonotype. This chain joins TRBV12-3 or TRBV12-4 and TRBJ1-1; D gene ambiguous. Trimming shortened V by 3 bases and J by 7 bases, and 6 bases separated the two germline ends. The CDR3 loop spans 11 amino acids. The CDR3 loop is CASSFGVEAFF. The CDR3 DNA reads TGTGCCAGCAGTTTCGGGGTTGAAGCTTTCTTT.

This clonotype was seen more than once but under ten times. V usage is TRBV15 and J usage is TRBJ2-1; possible D gene TRBD1, 5 bases. Germline CDR1 and CDR2: LNHNV and YYDKDF (reference sequence). The CDR3 has 13 residues. Trimming removed 5 bases from V and 7 bases from J, with 12 bases in between. The CDR3 nucleotides read TGTGCCACCAGCCTTGACAGTTTTAATGAGCAGTTCTTC. This gives the protein CATSLDSFNEQFF.

V usage is TRBV7-2 and J usage is TRBJ2-7; TRBD1 agrees at 7 bases. Trimming took 0 bases from V and 5 from J; bases not matched to a gene: 4. Germline V gives CDR1 SGHTA, CDR2 FQGNSA. The CDR3 is 14 amino acids. CDR3 nucleotide sequence: TGTGCCAGCAGCTTAGCGACAGGGTTCGACGAGCAGTACTTC. Encoded protein: CASSLATGFDEQYF.

This chain connects TRBV21-1 to TRBJ2-5; TRBD1, the table's D call, was not compared with the DNA. TRBV21-1 is a known pseudogene. The CDR3 runs to 20 residues. The CDR3 loop reads CASSKASTQPYRGHQETQYF. The CDR3 region has the DNA TGTGCCAGCAGCAAAGCCAGTACCCAGCCGTACAGGGGGCACCAAGAGACCCAGTACTTC.

At least ten counts were recorded for this clonotype. CDR3 residues: CASSQESGTGFYEQYF. Here the CDR3 DNA reads TGCGCCAGCAGCCAGGAGTCCGGGACAGGGTTCTACGAGCAGTACTTC. J is TRBJ2-7 and V is TRBV4-3; 9 bases align to TRBD1. Trimming at V came to 3 bases and at J to 3 bases, leaving 9 bases not matched to a gene. CDR1 and CDR2 from the germline V gene are LGHNA and YSLEER. This CDR3 has 16 residues.

The gene calls are TRBV4-1 and TRBJ1-2; 9 bases match TRBD1. The junction had 7 bases not matched to a gene; V was cut back by 4 bases and J by 7 bases. CDR3 length equals 14 residues. The germline V gene has CDR1 MGHRA and CDR2 YSYEKL. The CDR3: CASSRTGQGSGYTF. Written as DNA, the CDR3 is TGCGCCAGCAGCCGGACGGGACAGGGTTCTGGCTACACCTTC.

The table lists this clonotype with a few counts. The chain links TRBV27 to TRBJ2-5, with 7 bases lining up with TRBD2. This CDR3 is built from 14 residues. Germline CDR1 MNHEY, CDR2 SMNVEV (reference sequence). Trimming took 2 bases from V and 3 from J; bases not matched to a gene: 3. In nucleotides, the CDR3 is TGTGCCAGCAGTTTAATCGCGGGAGAAGAGACCCAGTACTTC. Its protein product is CASSLIAGEETQYF.

The sample holds many counts of this clonotype. The J gene is TRBJ1-1, the V gene TRBV20-1; D is unresolved. Germline CDR1 is DFQATT and CDR2 is SNEGSKA (reference sequence). This CDR3 region has 14 residues. Trimming took off 1 base at V and 3 bases at J, with 12 bases between the two ends. CDR3 DNA sequence: TGCAGTGCTAGAGTCGATCGGTCCCACACTGAAGCTTTCTTT. Translated, it gives CSARVDRSHTEAFF.

This clonotype was detected ten times or more. The chain joins TRBV7-9 to TRBJ2-3, with no clear D. Germline CDR1 is SEHNR and CDR2 is FQNEAQ (reference sequence). The CDR3 is made up of 12 amino acids. Trimming left V 4 bases short and J 3 bases short, with 5 bases between. The CDR3 spells CASSYITDTQYF. Here the CDR3 DNA reads TGTGCCAGCAGCTACATTACAGATACGCAGTATTTT.

The rearrangement uses TRBV7-9 and TRBJ2-3; a possible D gene is TRBD1 (6 bases). CDR1 is SEHNR and CDR2 is FQNEAQ in the germline V gene (reference sequence). Trimming took 0 bases from V and 6 from J, leaving 19 bases between them. CDR3 size: 17 residues. The CDR3 protein is CASSLAWQGLSPDTQYF. The CDR3 DNA reads as TGTGCCAGCAGCTTAGCCTGGCAGGGGCTATCCCCGGATACGCAGTATTTT.

This clonotype was counted at least ten times. The V gene is TRBV4-3, the J gene TRBJ2-7; no firm D call. V was pared by 0 bases and J by 5 bases, with 11 bases between. Germline CDR1 reads LGHNA; CDR2 reads YSLEER. The CDR3 extends over 14 amino acids. The CDR3: CASSQDAGPNEQYF. The CDR3 DNA follows: TGCGCCAGCAGCCAAGATGCAGGTCCTAACGAGCAGTACTTC.

This clonotype was observed many times. The V and J genes are TRBV7-9 and TRBJ2-2; TRBD2 might be the D (5 bases). The CDR3 sequence is 13 residues long. Germline V CDR1 and CDR2: SEHNR, FQNEAQ (reference sequence). Trimming left V 5 bases short and J 6 bases short, with 10 bases between. The chain's CDR3 is CASSPPEAGELFF. In DNA form, the CDR3 reads TGTGCCAGCAGCCCCCCGGAGGCCGGGGAGCTGTTTTTT.

This clonotype was detected a few times. V gene TRBV5-6 combines with J gene TRBJ1-1, with no clear D. The CDR3 is 15 residues long. Deletions cut 5 bases from V and 4 bases from J, with 18 bases between. Germline V lookup: CDR1 SGHDT, CDR2 YYEEEE. The CDR3 loop reads CASSRGRVVRTEAFF. For the CDR3, the DNA is TGTGCCAGCAGTCGAGGACGGGTTGTACGCACTGAAGCTTTCTTT.

The rearrangement uses TRBV6-5 and TRBJ2-2, with TRBD1 matching 7 bases. V shed 4 bases, J shed 3 bases, and the junction held 17 bases outside the gene matches. Germline CDR1 reads MNHEY; CDR2 reads SVGAGI. The CDR3 consists of 19 residues. CDR3 region: CASSFMAAEGTVDTGELFF. The CDR3 DNA reads TGTGCCAGCAGTTTTATGGCGGCTGAGGGGACAGTCGACACCGGGGAGCTGTTTTTT.

This chain joins TRBV5-1 and TRBJ2-7, with 9 bases aligning to TRBD1. The germline gives CDR1 SGHRS, CDR2 YFSETQ. J was trimmed by 1 base and V by 2 bases; bases with no gene match: 4. CDR3 length: 15 amino acids. The CDR3 DNA reads TGCGCCAGCAGCTTCCGACAGGGGGTATCCTACGAGCAGTACTTC. Translated, it gives CASSFRQGVSYEQYF.

The V and J genes are TRBV29-1 and TRBJ2-3, with D perhaps matching TRBD1 or TRBD2 (7 bases each). The CDR3 covers 17 residues. Trimming pared 2 bases from V and 4 bases from J, leaving 22 bases between. Germline CDR1 reads SQVTM; CDR2 reads ANQGSEA. CDR3: CSVEYGGGGGIADTQYF. The CDR3, as DNA: TGCAGCGTTGAATACGGAGGGGGCGGGGGTATCGCAGATACGCAGTATTTT.

This clonotype occurred a few times. Compared with germline, one end of the junction differs, possibly owing to a read error. The genes are TRBV3-1 and TRBJ2-1; 9 positions agree with TRBD1. Germline V gene lookup returns CDR1 LGHDT and CDR2 YNNKEL (reference sequence). This CDR3 region has 11 residues. The CDR3 sequence: CASRSGTGLLF. The CDR3 nucleotides are TGTGCCAGCAGAAGCGGGACAGGGCTACTCTTC.

This clonotype was found a few times. V usage is TRBV7-8 and J usage is TRBJ2-5; TRBD2 aligns across 7 bases. The CDR3 is 16 residues long. Trimming cost V 5 bases and J 5 bases; bases outside gene matches: 14. Germline CDR1 SGHVS, CDR2 FQNEAQ. CDR3 sequence reads: CASSAILAATPETQYF. As DNA, the CDR3 is TGTGCCAGCAGCGCTATCCTAGCGGCCACCCCCGAGACCCAGTACTTC.

This clonotype was recorded at least ten times. The genes are TRBV7-8 and TRBJ1-1; TRBD1 might be the D (5 bases). Trimming cost V 0 bases and J 10 bases, with 18 bases left between them. Germline CDR1 reads SGHVS; CDR2 reads FQNEAQ. The CDR3 sequence is 15 residues long. The CDR3 nucleotides are TGTGCCAGCAGCTTAGCGGCGCAGGGAAGGGTTGGAGCTTTCTTT. Protein sequence: CASSLAAQGRVGAFF.

The table lists this clonotype with many counts. V is TRBV5-6 and J is TRBJ2-3, with 9 bases matching TRBD2. This CDR3 region has 15 residues. J was trimmed by 2 bases and V by 4 bases; bases with no gene match: 5. Germline V gene lookup returns CDR1 SGHDT and CDR2 YYEEEE. The CDR3 DNA reads as TGTGCCAGCAGCATATTAGCGGGGGACACAGATACGCAGTATTTT. Protein sequence: CASSILAGDTDTQYF.